A selection of T cell receptor beta chains follows, all from one sample in a study of blood T cell repertoires in COVID-19. Repertoires were generated with immunoSEQ multiplex PCR, while TCRdb's copy carries only in-frame clones and drops some. The top ten clones hold less than 5% of a sample with 150,000 or so clones, about 85% of them seen once. Sequencing used PBMCs or T cells enriched from blood (not recorded which). The receptors were sampled from a middle-aged woman who had been exposed to COVID-19. Both conserved end residues are part of each CDR3. A D gene is named only where the DNA matches it firmly. The size entry is marked missing in some rows and otherwise reads once, few, many or a size class.

v_gene,abundance,d_gene,j_gene,CDR3nt,CDR3aa
TRBV10-3,.,.,TRBJ1-5,TGTGCCACCCACACAGGGAATGGGGATCAGCCCCAGCATTTT,CATHTGNGDQPQHF
TRBV19,.,.,TRBJ1-2,TGTGCCAGTAGTAAAGACAGGACTATGTACTATGGCTACACCTTC,CASSKDRTMYYGYTF
TRBV3-1/TRBV3-2,.,.,TRBJ1-2,TGTGCCAGCAGCCAAGTGAGCGGAAACTATGGCTACACCTTC,CASSQVSGNYGYTF
TRBV5-4,.,.,TRBJ2-6,TGTGCCAGCAGCTTACAGGTCTCTGGGGCCAACGTCCTGACTTTC,CASSLQVSGANVLTF
TRBV20-1,once,TRBD2,TRBJ2-1,TGCAGTGCTAGTCTCGTCGGGGTAGCGGGGGATGAGCAGTTCTTC,CSASLVGVAGDEQFF
TRBV5-1,once,TRBD2,TRBJ2-7,TGCGCCAGCAGACTCAGCGGGGGGCAGGCCGAGCAGTACTTC,CASRLSGGQAEQYF
TRBV5-1,few,TRBD1,TRBJ2-1,TGCGCCAGCAGATTACTCGGGACAGGGTCCTACAATGAGCAGTTCTTC,CASRLLGTGSYNEQFF
TRBV7-6,once,TRBD2,TRBJ2-1,TGTGCCAGCAGCTTAGCAAGGCTAGCGGGATACAATGAGCAGTTCTTC,CASSLARLAGYNEQFF
TRBV6-1,once,TRBD2,TRBJ2-5,TGTGCCAGCAGTGGAATATTAGGGCTAGCGGGGCAAGAGACCCAGTACTTC,CASSGILGLAGQETQYF
TRBV7-2,.,.,TRBJ1-4,TGTGCCAGCAGCTCCCTCACAGGGAGTAATGAAAAACTGTTTTTT,CASSSLTGSNEKLFF
TRBV7-8,.,TRBD2,TRBJ2-1,TGTGCCAGCAGCCCAGGGGCAGCGGGAGGGTACAATGAGCAGTTCTTC,CASSPGAAGGYNEQFF
TRBV5-8,.,.,TRBJ1-5,TGTGCCAGCAGCTTGCAGTCCAGAAGCAATCAGCCCCAGCATTTT,CASSLQSRSNQPQHF
TRBV6-5,few,TRBD2,TRBJ2-1,TGTGCCAGCACCGGGACTAGCCGCAATGAGCAGTTCTTC,CASTGTSRNEQFF
TRBV27,.,TRBD1,TRBJ2-6,TGTGCCAGCAGCAGCCGGGACAGATACCTTGCTCCCTCTGGGGCCAACGTCCTGACTTTC,CASSSRDRYLAPSGANVLTF
TRBV27,.,TRBD1,TRBJ1-2,TGTGCCAGCAGTTTATCGTCCGGGACAGGGGACATCGACTATGGCTACACCTTC,CASSLSSGTGDIDYGYTF
TRBV5-6,.,TRBD2,TRBJ2-7,TGTGCCAGCAGCTTTTCGACTAGCGGCTACGAGCAGTACTTC,CASSFSTSGYEQYF
TRBV11-3,.,TRBD1,TRBJ2-2,TGTGCCAGCAGCCTACCGAACAGGGGTGGTAACACCGGGGAGCTGTTTTTT,CASSLPNRGGNTGELFF
TRBV4-1,.,TRBD2,TRBJ2-7,TGCGCCAGTCGATACAGCGGGACGGAAGGTTCCTACGAGCAGTACTTC,CASRYSGTEGSYEQYF
TRBV4-3,.,.,TRBJ1-2,TGCGCCAGCAGCCAAGTCCGCTATGGAGAGGCTAACTATGGCTACACCTTC,CASSQVRYGEANYGYTF
TRBV5-1,.,TRBD1,TRBJ1-6,TGCGCCAGCAGCCCGGGACAGGGAATCTCCTATAATTCACCCCTCCACTTT,CASSPGQGISYNSPLHF
TRBV11-2,.,.,TRBJ1-1,TGTGCCAGCAGCTTCGGGGGGCGAGGGACTGAAGCTTTCTTT,CASSFGGRGTEAFF